This T cell receptor beta chain originates from a study of T cell clusters in autoimmune cytopenias. Multiplex touch-down PCR amplified TRB using TRB-A and TRB-B pools in one tube. TCRdb reanalyzed the multiplex PCR reads, giving one entry per CDR3 protein sequence and no DNA. The table for this sample gives 4,000 or so distinct CDR3 sequences. Germline-derived CDR1 and CDR2 are SGHRS and YFSETQ. The CDR3 totals 15 residues. TRB was amplified from roughly 250 ng of peripheral blood genomic DNA per sample. These data were also reused for a study on T cell repertoires in aging, cancer and after chemotherapy.

The chain carries TRBV5-1 and TRBJ1-1. What was sequenced was peripheral blood. This clonotype originated in a human donor in good health. CDR3 loop: CASSLGVGLGTEAFF.